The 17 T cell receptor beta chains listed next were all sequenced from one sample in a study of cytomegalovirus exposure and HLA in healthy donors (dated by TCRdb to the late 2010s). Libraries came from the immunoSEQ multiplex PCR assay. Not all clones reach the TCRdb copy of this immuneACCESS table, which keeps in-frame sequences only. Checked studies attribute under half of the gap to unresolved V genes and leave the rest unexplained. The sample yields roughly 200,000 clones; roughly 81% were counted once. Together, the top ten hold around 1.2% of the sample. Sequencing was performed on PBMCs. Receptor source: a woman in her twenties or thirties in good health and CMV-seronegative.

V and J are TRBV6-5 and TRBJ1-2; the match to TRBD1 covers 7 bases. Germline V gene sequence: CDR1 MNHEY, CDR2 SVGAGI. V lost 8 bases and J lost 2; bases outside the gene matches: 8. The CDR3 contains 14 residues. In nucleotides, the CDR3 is TGTGCCAGCGGCAAGACAGGGACCAACTATGGCTACACCTTC. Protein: CASGKTGTNYGYTF.

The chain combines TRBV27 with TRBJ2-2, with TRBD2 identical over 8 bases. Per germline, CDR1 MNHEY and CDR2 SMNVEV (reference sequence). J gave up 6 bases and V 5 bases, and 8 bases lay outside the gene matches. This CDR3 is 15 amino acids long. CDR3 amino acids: CASSPYRTSPGELFF. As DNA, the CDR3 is TGTGCCAGCAGTCCCTACAGGACTAGCCCCGGGGAGCTGTTTTTT.

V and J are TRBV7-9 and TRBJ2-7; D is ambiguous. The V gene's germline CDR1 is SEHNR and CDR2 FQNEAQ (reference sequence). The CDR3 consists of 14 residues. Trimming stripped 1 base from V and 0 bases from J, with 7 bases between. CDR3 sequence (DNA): TGTGCCAGCAGCTTAGGGGCTGGCTCCTACGAGCAGTACTTC. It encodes CASSLGAGSYEQYF.

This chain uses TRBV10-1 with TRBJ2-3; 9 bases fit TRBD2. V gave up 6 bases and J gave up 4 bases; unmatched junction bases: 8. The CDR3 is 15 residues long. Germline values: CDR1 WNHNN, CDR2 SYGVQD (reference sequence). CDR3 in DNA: TGCGCCAGCAGCCCCAGGGCGGGAGGGGCAGATACGCAGTATTTT. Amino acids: CASSPRAGGADTQYF.

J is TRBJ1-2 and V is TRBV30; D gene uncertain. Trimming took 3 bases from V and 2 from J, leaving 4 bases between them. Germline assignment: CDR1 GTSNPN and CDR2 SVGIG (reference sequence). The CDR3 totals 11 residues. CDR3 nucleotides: TGTGCCTGGAGCGGGAACTATGGCTACACCTTC. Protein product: CAWSGNYGYTF. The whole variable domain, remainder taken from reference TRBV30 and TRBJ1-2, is SQTIHQWPATLVQPVGSPLSLECTVEGTSNPNLYWYRQAAGRGLQLLFYSVGIGQISSEVPQNLSASRPQDRQFILSSKKLLLSDSGFYLCAWSGNYGYTFGSGTRLTVV.

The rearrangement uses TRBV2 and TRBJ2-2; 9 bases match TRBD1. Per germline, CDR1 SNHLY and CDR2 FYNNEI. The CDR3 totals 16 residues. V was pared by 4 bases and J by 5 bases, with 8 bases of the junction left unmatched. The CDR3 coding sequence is TGTGCCAGCAGTGTCACCGGGACAGGGAGGACCGGGGAGCTGTTTTTT. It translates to CASSVTGTGRTGELFF.

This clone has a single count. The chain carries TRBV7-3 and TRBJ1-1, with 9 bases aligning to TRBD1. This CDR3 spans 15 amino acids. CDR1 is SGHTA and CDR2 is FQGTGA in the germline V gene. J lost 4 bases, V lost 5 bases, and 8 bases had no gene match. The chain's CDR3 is CASSPQGQGVTEAFF. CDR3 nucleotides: TGTGCCAGCAGCCCGCAGGGACAGGGCGTCACTGAAGCTTTCTTT.

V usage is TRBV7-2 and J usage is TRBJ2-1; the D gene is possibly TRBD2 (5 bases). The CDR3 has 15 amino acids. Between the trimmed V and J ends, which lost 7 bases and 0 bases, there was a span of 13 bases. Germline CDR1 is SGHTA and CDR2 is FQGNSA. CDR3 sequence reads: CASTRVAGSYNEQFF. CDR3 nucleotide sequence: TGTGCCAGCACCCGAGTGGCGGGCTCCTACAATGAGCAGTTCTTC.

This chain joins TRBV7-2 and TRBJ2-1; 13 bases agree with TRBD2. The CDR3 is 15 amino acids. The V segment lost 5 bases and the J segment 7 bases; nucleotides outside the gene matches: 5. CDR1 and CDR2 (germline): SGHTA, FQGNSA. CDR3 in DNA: TGTGCCAGCAGCCTTGGACTAGCGGGAGTGAATGAGCAGTTCTTC. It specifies CASSLGLAGVNEQFF. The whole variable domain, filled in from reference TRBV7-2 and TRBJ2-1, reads GAGVSQSPSNKVTEKGKDVELRCDPISGHTALYWYRQSLGQGLEFLIYFQGNSAPDKSGLPSDRFSAERTGGSVSTLTIQRTQQEDSAVYLCASSLGLAGVNEQFFGPGTRLTVL.

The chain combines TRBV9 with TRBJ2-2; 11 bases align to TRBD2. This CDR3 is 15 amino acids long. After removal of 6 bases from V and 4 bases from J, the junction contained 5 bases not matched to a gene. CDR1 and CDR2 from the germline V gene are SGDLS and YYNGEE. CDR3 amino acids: CASNLAGGGTGELFF. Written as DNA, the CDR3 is TGTGCCAGCAACCTAGCGGGGGGCGGCACCGGGGAGCTGTTTTTT.

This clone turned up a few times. CDR3 nucleotide sequence: TGTGCCAGCAGTACATGGTATGAAGCTTTCTTT. This sequence encodes CASSTWYEAFF. The J gene is TRBJ1-1, the V gene TRBV6-5, with no clear D. Trimming stripped 5 bases from V and 7 bases from J, with 8 bases between. The CDR3 has 11 residues. From germline, CDR1 is MNHEY and CDR2 SVGAGI.

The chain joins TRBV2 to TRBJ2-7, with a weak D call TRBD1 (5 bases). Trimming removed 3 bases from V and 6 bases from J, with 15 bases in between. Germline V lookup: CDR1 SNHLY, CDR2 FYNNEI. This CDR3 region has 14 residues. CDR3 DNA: TGTGCCAGCAGTGATAAGGGGTATAAGAGCGAGCAGTACTTC. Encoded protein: CASSDKGYKSEQYF.

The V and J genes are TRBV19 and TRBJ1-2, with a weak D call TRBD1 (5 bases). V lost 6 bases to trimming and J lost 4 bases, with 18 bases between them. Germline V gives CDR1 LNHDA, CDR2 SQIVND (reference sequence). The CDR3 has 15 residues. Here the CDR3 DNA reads TGTGCCAGTAGGGGGACCGCCGCGGGGAGCTATGGCTACACCTTC. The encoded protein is CASRGTAAGSYGYTF.

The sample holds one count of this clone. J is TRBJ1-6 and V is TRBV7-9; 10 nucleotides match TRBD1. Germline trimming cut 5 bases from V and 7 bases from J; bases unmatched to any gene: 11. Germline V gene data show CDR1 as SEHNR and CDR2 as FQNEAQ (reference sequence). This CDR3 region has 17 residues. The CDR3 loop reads CASSQNRDRGANSPLHF. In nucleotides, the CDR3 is TGTGCCAGCAGCCAAAACCGGGACAGGGGAGCCAATTCACCCCTCCACTTT.

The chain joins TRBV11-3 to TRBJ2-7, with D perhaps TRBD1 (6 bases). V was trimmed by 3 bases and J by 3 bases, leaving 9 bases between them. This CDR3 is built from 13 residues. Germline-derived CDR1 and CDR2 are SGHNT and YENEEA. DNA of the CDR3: TGTGCCAGCAGCTTTTCACAGGGCTACGAGCAGTACTTC. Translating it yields CASSFSQGYEQYF.

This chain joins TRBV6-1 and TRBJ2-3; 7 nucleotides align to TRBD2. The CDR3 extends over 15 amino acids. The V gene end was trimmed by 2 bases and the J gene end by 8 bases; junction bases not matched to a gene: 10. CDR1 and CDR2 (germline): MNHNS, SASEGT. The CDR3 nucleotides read TGTGCCAGCAGTGAAACGGGGGGTCGCCGGGGTACGCAGTATTTT. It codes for CASSETGGRRGTQYF.

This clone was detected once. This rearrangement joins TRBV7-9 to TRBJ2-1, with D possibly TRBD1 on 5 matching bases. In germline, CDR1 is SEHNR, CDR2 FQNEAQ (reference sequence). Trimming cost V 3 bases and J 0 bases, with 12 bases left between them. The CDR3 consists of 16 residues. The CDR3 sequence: CASSFGRGLSYNEQFF. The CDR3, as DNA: TGTGCCAGCAGCTTTGGTAGGGGTCTCTCCTACAATGAGCAGTTCTTC.